The 5 T cell receptor beta chains below all came from one sample that was sequenced in a study of cytomegalovirus exposure and HLA in healthy donors. PCR involved 60 Vbeta and 13 Jbeta primers. Generated by immunoSEQ multiplex PCR, the TCRdb table keeps only in-frame clones and is missing some. The data contain approximately 190,000 clones, about 87% of them seen just once; the ten biggest clones take up 1% to 1.5%. Sequencing was carried out using PBMCs. Receptor source: a young man in good health and CMV-seronegative.

This clone was counted once. The chain couples TRBV5-4 to TRBJ2-1; 11 bases line up with TRBD2. Losses at the gene ends were 4 bases for V and 5 bases for J; bases not matched to a gene: 5. This CDR3 has 15 amino acids. Germline loops: CDR1 SGHNT, CDR2 YYREEE (reference sequence). The CDR3: CASSPKTSGDNEQFF. CDR3 DNA: TGTGCCAGCAGCCCCAAGACTAGCGGGGACAATGAGCAGTTCTTC. Combining the CDR3 with reference TRBV5-4 and TRBJ2-1 gives the whole variable domain ETGVTQSPTHLIKTRGQQVTLRCSSQSGHNTVSWYQQALGQGPQFIFQYYREEENGRGNFPPRFSGLQFPNYSSELNVNALELDDSALYLCASSPKTSGDNEQFFGPGTRLTVL.

The genes are TRBV7-9 and TRBJ2-5, with 7 positions matching TRBD2. The CDR3 has 14 residues. The germline gives CDR1 SEHNR, CDR2 FQNEAQ (reference sequence). V shed 5 bases, J shed 1 base, and the junction held 4 bases outside the gene matches. The chain's CDR3 is CASSGGRFQETQYF. The CDR3 nucleotides are TGTGCCAGCAGCGGCGGGAGATTCCAAGAGACCCAGTACTTC.

This rearrangement joins TRBV6-6 to TRBJ2-7; 7 nucleotides match TRBD1. With V trimmed by 5 bases and J by 2 bases, 12 bases remained unmatched. CDR1 and CDR2 (germline): MNHNY, SVGAGI (reference sequence). CDR3 length: 16 residues. The CDR3 DNA reads as TGTGCCAGCAGTGCTACCTCCGGGACAGAGACCTACGAGCAGTACTTC. Encoded protein: CASSATSGTETYEQYF.

The V call is TRBV29-1, the J call TRBJ2-4; the D gene is possibly TRBD2 (5 bases). From germline, CDR1 is SQVTM and CDR2 ANQGSEA. The V end was cut by 5 bases, the J end by 7 bases, with 21 bases between. This CDR3 is built from 15 residues. The CDR3 bases are TGCAGCGTTAGAGGGTTCGTCCGCTCTGGCAACATTCAGTACTTC. This encodes CSVRGFVRSGNIQYF. Full variable domain (missing parts from reference TRBV29-1 and TRBJ2-4): SAVISQKPSRDICQRGTSLTIQCQVDSQVTMMFWYRQQPGQSLTLIATANQGSEATYESGFVIDKFPISRPNLTFSTLTVSNMSPEDSSIYLCSVRGFVRSGNIQYFGAGTRLSVL.

The chain recombines TRBV27 with TRBJ1-6, with a weak D call TRBD1 (5 bases). Germline loops: CDR1 MNHEY, CDR2 SMNVEV (reference sequence). V was cut by 3 bases and J by 7 bases, with 10 bases left in between. The length of the CDR3 is 14 residues. The CDR3 protein is CASSFGRANSPLHF. CDR3 bases: TGTGCCAGCAGTTTTGGCAGGGCAAATTCACCCCTCCACTTT.